The TCR beta chain described here comes from a study of T cell clones after liver transplantation. Assay: immunoSEQ multiplex PCR; the TCRdb copy retains only in-frame clones and omits some. Of approximately 55,000 clones in the sample, about two thirds were seen once. Germline V CDR1 and CDR2: SGHDT, YYEEEE. Germline trimming cut 0 bases from V and 3 bases from J; bases unmatched to any gene: 5. The CDR3 sequence is 15 residues long. Here the sequenced sample was CD4+ T cells from blood, taken before liver transplant. The chain uses TRBV5-6 and TRBJ2-7, with 8 nucleotides matching TRBD2. The receptor comes from a human donor who received a liver transplant. The CDR3 DNA reads as TGTGCCAGCAGCTTGGGGCTGGCGGGGGGCTACGAGCAGTACTTC. It translates to CASSLGLAGGYEQYF.